This TCR beta chain was recorded in a study of blood T cell repertoires in COVID-19. In the study overall: From the United States, Italy and Spain came samples of acute and convalescent COVID-19. From T cells, B-cell-depleted T cells, or PBMCs came the material, which was cDNA or gDNA.

This clone occurred once. The V end was cut by 3 bases, the J end by 1 base, with 15 bases between. The CDR3 spans 16 residues. CDR1 KGHSH and CDR2 LQKENI come from the germline V gene. In the authors' workflow: Quantification of nucleated cells was approximated via reference gene primer amplification. TCRdb's table, derived via immunoSEQ multiplex PCR, lists solely in-frame clones and lacks some. That table furnishes V, J and clone size, whereas the DNA furnished D and trimming. The sample lists approximately 93,000 clones; approximately 77% were seen once. The source is a woman older than 75 with acute or convalescent COVID-19. The gene calls are TRBV18 and TRBJ1-2, with no clear D. Sequencing was performed on peripheral blood. The CDR3: CASSPGRAGNNYGYTF. The CDR3 nucleotides read TGTGCCAGCTCACCGGGGAGAGCAGGCAATAACTATGGCTACACCTTC.